The present TCR beta chain was sequenced within a study of human versus mouse CDR3 diversity and MHC coevolution. Repertoires were generated with immunoSEQ multiplex PCR, while TCRdb's copy carries only in-frame clones and drops some. The sample lists about 80,000 clones; about 93% were seen once. Study observations and caveats: Mice had fewer CDR3 deletions and insertions than humans on average.

A word on this clone: Its antigen is not identified.

This CDR3 region has 14 residues. CDR1 and CDR2 (germline): MNHEY, SVGAGI. J gave up 6 bases and V 2 bases, and 3 bases lay outside the gene matches. The clonotype originates from a person aged 25-75 years in good health. The J gene is TRBJ2-7, the V gene TRBV6-5; 11 positions match TRBD2. Sequenced: naive CD4+ T cells from blood. Noted subset: CD45RO-negative CD62L-positive naive CD4 T cells. The CDR3 DNA sequence: TGTGCCAGCAGTTACATTGGGACTAGCGGCGAGCAGTACTTC. Its translation is CASSYIGTSGEQYF.